The sequence of this T cell receptor beta chain was determined in a study of blood T cell repertoires in COVID-19. For the study at large: From the United States, Italy and Spain came samples of acute and convalescent COVID-19. In each case, the material was cDNA or gDNA derived from T cells, B-cell-depleted T cells, or PBMCs.

The CDR3 loop spans 14 amino acids. Per germline, CDR1 SGHRS and CDR2 YFSETQ. The trim removed 1 base at V and 6 bases at J, leaving 7 bases unmatched. The authors' processing: Reference gene primer amplification gave estimated nucleated cell counts. The method was immunoSEQ multiplex PCR; TCRdb's version includes in-frame clones alone and lacks a portion of them. That table is the source of V, J and clone size, and D and trimming were worked out from the DNA. The sample consists of some 51,000 clones, more than 70% of them appearing once. The chain carries TRBV5-1 and TRBJ2-7; 7 positions agree with TRBD1. The receptor comes from a man between 45 and 60 years old with active COVID-19. Sequencing was done on a sample of peripheral blood. The CDR3 bases are TGCGCCAGCAGCTTGCGCACAGGGGCCCTCGAGCAGTACTTC. Residues: CASSLRTGALEQYF.